These 13 T cell receptor beta chains came from one sample sequenced in a study of T cells after yellow fever vaccination. One entry per CDR3 protein results from TCRdb running MiXCR on the 5' RACE reads. Here the sample spans 200,000 to 250,000 distinct CDR3 sequences, approximately 3% being singletons. Sequencing was performed on CD4+ T cells sorted from PBMCs, taken 10 days after the yellow fever booster vaccination. The receptors were gathered from a man younger than 35 who received the YFV17D yellow fever vaccine.

This clonotype appeared many times. The chain joins TRBV7-2 to TRBJ2-5; D may match TRBD1 or TRBD2 (5 bases each). Trimming left V 1 base short and J 5 bases short, with 8 bases between. Germline values: CDR1 SGHTA, CDR2 FQGNSA. The CDR3 extends over 13 amino acids. The CDR3 sequence: CASSLVREETQYF. CDR3 nucleotide sequence: TGTGCCAGCAGCTTAGTCAGGGAGGAGACCCAGTACTTC.

The gene calls are TRBV20-1 and TRBJ1-1; no definite D call. Germline V CDR1 and CDR2: DFQATT, SNEGSKA (reference sequence). Trimming took 6 bases from V and 1 from J, leaving 12 bases between them. This CDR3 region has 13 residues. In nucleotides, the CDR3 is TGCAGTGCCCTGGGTGGGAGGAACACTGAAGCTTTCTTT. This translates into CSALGGRNTEAFF.

The gene calls are TRBV6-6 and TRBJ1-2; D gene ambiguous. The CDR3 contains 14 residues. V shed 0 bases and J shed 6 bases, with 11 bases lying between them. Germline lookup yields CDR1 MNHNY and CDR2 SVGAGI (reference sequence). The CDR3, as DNA: TGTGCCAGCAGTTACTCCACCCGGGGTAATGGCTACACCTTC. Translation gives CASSYSTRGNGYTF.

A few counts support this clonotype. The rearrangement joins TRBV11-2 to TRBJ1-2, with a tentative D call TRBD1 (6 bases). This CDR3 has 12 amino acids. V was shortened by 6 bases and J by 4 bases, with 9 bases between the two germline ends. Per the germline V gene, CDR1 is SGHAT and CDR2 is FQNNGV. In DNA form, the CDR3 reads TGTGCCAGCAGACAGGGAGTCTATGGCTACACCTTC. This codes for CASRQGVYGYTF. The entire variable domain, with the rest obtained from reference TRBV11-2 and TRBJ1-2, is as follows: EAGVAQSPRYKIIEKRQSVAFWCNPISGHATLYWYQQILGQGPKLLIQFQNNGVVDDSQLPKDRFSAERLKGVDSTLKIQPAKLEDSAVYLCASRQGVYGYTFGSGTRLTVV.

V and J are TRBV7-9 and TRBJ2-3; 7 bases are shared with TRBD2. Losses at the gene ends were 6 bases for V and 0 bases for J; bases not matched to a gene: 6. The length of the CDR3 is 15 residues. Germline CDR1 SEHNR, CDR2 FQNEAQ (reference sequence). As DNA, the CDR3 is TGTGCCAGCAGGAGGGAGGGCCTGAGCACAGATACGCAGTATTTT. This encodes CASRREGLSTDTQYF.

The V and J genes are TRBV7-2 and TRBJ1-2; TRBD1 aligns across 8 bases. The CDR3 runs 15 residues. V shed 1 base and J 2 bases; nucleotides not matched to a gene: 3. CDR1 is SGHTA and CDR2 is FQGNSA in the germline V gene. In DNA, the CDR3 is TGTGCCAGCAGCTTAGACACAGGGGGGAACTATGGCTACACCTTC. Translating it yields CASSLDTGGNYGYTF.

This clonotype came up many times. The rearrangement links TRBV10-3 to TRBJ2-1, with 7 bases matching TRBD2. V lost 7 bases, J lost 5 bases, and 8 bases stayed unmatched. CDR1 is ENHRY and CDR2 is SYGVKD in the germline V gene. The CDR3 is 14 residues long. The DNA for the CDR3 is TGTGCCATCACAACGGGGGGAAACCACAATGAGCAGTTCTTC. Its translation: CAITTGGNHNEQFF.

The table lists this clonotype with a few counts. The V gene is TRBV7-3, the J gene TRBJ1-6; D uncertain. From germline, CDR1 is SGHTA and CDR2 FQGTGA. Trimming removed 2 bases from V and 0 bases from J, with 5 bases in between. The CDR3 has 15 amino acids. CDR3 region: CASSLSHSYNSPLHF. In DNA form, the CDR3 reads TGTGCCAGCAGCTTATCCCACTCCTATAATTCACCCCTCCACTTT.

This clonotype was observed a handful of times. At one boundary the junction diverges from the germline segment, which might be a read error. The V gene is TRBV7-2, the J gene TRBJ2-7, with D uncertain. CDR1 and CDR2 from the germline V gene are SGHTA and FQGNSA. The CDR3 extends over 15 amino acids. In DNA form, the CDR3 reads TGTGCCAGCAGCGTAGCAGTGAGCCTTTCCTACGAGCAGTACTTC. As protein: CASSVAVSLSYEQYF.

In its sample, this clonotype was seen a few times. In DNA form, the CDR3 reads TGCAGTGCTAGTTGGGGGCGGGAGCTGTTTTTT. It specifies CSASWGRELFF. V usage is TRBV20-1 and J usage is TRBJ2-2; maybe TRBD1 (6 bases). V was shortened by 3 bases and J by 9 bases, with 8 bases between the two germline ends. The CDR3 contains 11 residues. The germline V gene has CDR1 DFQATT and CDR2 SNEGSKA (reference sequence).

This clonotype has a handful of counts. This chain joins TRBV7-2 and TRBJ2-3; TRBD2 might be the D (6 bases). Trimming shortened V by 7 bases and J by 1 base, and 18 bases separated the two germline ends. The CDR3 covers 16 residues. Germline assignment: CDR1 SGHTA and CDR2 FQGNSA. CDR3 sequence reads: CASTTSPGGGTDTQYF. The CDR3 DNA sequence: TGTGCCAGCACCACTTCCCCCGGGGGTGGCACAGATACGCAGTATTTT.

This clonotype turned up a few times. The V and J genes are TRBV7-2 and TRBJ2-5; 11 bases match TRBD2. Trimming took 5 bases from V and 5 from J; bases not matched to a gene: 13. CDR1 and CDR2 from the germline V gene are SGHTA and FQGNSA. The CDR3 runs 17 residues. CDR3 in amino acids: CASSANEPSGGSETQYF. The CDR3 bases are TGTGCCAGCAGCGCGAACGAGCCTAGCGGGGGGTCGGAGACCCAGTACTTC.

This clonotype has at least ten counts. This sequence joins TRBV23-1 and TRBJ2-7; no clear D gene. TRBV23-1 is designated an ORF whose function remains uncertain. The germline V and J ends were trimmed by 9 bases and 5 bases, with 2 bases remaining between them. The CDR3 length is 8 residues. CDR3 coding DNA: TGCGCCAGGAACGAGCAGTACGTC. Encoded protein: CARNEQYV.